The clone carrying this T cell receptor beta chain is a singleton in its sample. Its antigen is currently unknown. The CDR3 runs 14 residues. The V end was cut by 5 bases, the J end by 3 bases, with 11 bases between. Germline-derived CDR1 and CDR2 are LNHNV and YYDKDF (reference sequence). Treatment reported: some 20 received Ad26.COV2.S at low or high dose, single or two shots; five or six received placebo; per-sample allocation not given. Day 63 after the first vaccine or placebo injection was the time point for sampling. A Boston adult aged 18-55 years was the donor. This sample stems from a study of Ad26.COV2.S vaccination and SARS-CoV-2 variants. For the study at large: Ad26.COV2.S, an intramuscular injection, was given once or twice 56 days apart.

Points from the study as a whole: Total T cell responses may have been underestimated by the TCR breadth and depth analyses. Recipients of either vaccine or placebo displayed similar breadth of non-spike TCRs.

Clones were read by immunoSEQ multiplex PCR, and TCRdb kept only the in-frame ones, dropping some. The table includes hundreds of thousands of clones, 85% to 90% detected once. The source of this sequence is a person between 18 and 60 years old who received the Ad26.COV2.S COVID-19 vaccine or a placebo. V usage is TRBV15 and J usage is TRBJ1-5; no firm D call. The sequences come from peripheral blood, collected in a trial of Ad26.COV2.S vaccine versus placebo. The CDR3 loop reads CATSETVYNQPQHF. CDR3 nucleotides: TGTGCCACCAGCGAAACAGTTTACAATCAGCCCCAGCATTTT.